The 20 T cell receptor beta chains reported below all come from one sample, sequenced in a study of T-cell reconstitution after alpha-beta-depleted transplantation in children (dated by TCRdb to about 2016). The treatment or condition label for this specimen denotes: allogeneic hematopoietic cell transplantation with graft depleted of TCRalphabeta T cells and CD19 B cells. The library was built by means of PCR. Sequencing took place on an Illumina HiSeq 2500. TCR library preparation used molecular barcoding, with unique molecular identifiers applied to normalize quantification of the TCRbeta repertoire. Using fastp at Q25 and MiXCR, TCRdb reprocessed the public reads and kept productive beta chains. Each record represents a unique CDR3 protein, reported with the most common genes and DNA among its rows. The sample includes 500,000 to 650,000 distinct CDR3 sequences, with 10% to 12% observed a single time. The ten largest clones capture about 15% of the sample.

The source was PBMCs, mostly from graft donor cells, collected 180 days after TCRalphabeta/CD19-depleted stem cell transplant. Receptors originate from a female patient aged 2-15 years who had a stem cell transplant for aplastic anemia, so the T cells may come from the graft donor.

This clonotype is labeled as medium-sized. The chain employs TRBV7-9 and TRBJ2-1; D ambiguous. Deletions cut 5 bases from V and 11 bases from J, with 10 bases between. The CDR3 totals 11 residues. The germline V gene has CDR1 SEHNR and CDR2 FQNEAQ (reference sequence). DNA for the CDR3: TGTGCCAGCAGCATTCAAGAAAAGCAGTTCTTC. It translates to CASSIQEKQFF.

The table lists this clonotype with many counts. This chain connects TRBV29-1 to TRBJ1-5; 11 bases are a match to TRBD1. This CDR3 contains 13 residues. Germline CDR1 SQVTM, CDR2 ANQGSEA. J lost 4 bases, V lost 4 bases, and 0 bases had no gene match. CDR3 nucleotide sequence: TGCAGCGTTGGGGACAGGGGGAATCAGCCCCAGCATTTT. Translating gives CSVGDRGNQPQHF.

This clonotype has just a few counts. The V gene is TRBV3-1, the J gene TRBJ2-1; TRBD2 might be the D (6 bases). CDR1 LGHDT and CDR2 YNNKEL come from the germline V gene (reference sequence). The germline V and J ends were trimmed by 1 base and 4 bases, with 14 bases remaining between them. CDR3 size: 16 residues. CDR3 loop: CASSQVGSGKYNEQFF. CDR3 nucleotides: TGTGCCAGCAGCCAAGTAGGTAGCGGAAAATACAATGAGCAGTTCTTC.

V usage is TRBV19 and J usage is TRBJ2-5, with 8 bases that match TRBD1. From germline, CDR1 is LNHDA and CDR2 SQIVND (reference sequence). There are 15 residues in the CDR3. V trimming: 1 base; J trimming: 5 bases; junction bases outside the gene matches: 6. The CDR3 reads CASSIGSRGLETQYF. CDR3 nucleotide sequence: TGTGCCAGTAGTATAGGCAGCAGGGGGCTTGAGACCCAGTACTTC.

J is TRBJ2-6 and V is TRBV20-1; D is unclear. The CDR3 extends over 13 amino acids. The germline V gene has CDR1 DFQATT and CDR2 SNEGSKA (reference sequence). Trimming cost V 6 bases and J 0 bases, with 6 bases left between them. The CDR3: CSASLSGANVLTF. The DNA of the CDR3 is TGCAGTGCCAGTCTCTCTGGGGCCAACGTCCTGACTTTC.

The chain employs TRBV11-3 and TRBJ2-1; 9 bases line up with TRBD1. The CDR3 is 15 residues long. From germline, CDR1 is SGHNT and CDR2 YENEEA. V shed 7 bases, J shed 2 bases, and the junction held 6 bases outside the gene matches. CDR3 residues: CASTLRDRAYNEQFF. The CDR3 DNA reads as TGTGCCAGCACCCTCCGGGACAGGGCCTACAATGAGCAGTTCTTC.

CDR3 nucleotides: TGTGCCACCAGTGATTTCGGGAAGCGGGAGGGCCCGGGGGAAACAGATACGCAGTATTTT. Translated: CATSDFGKREGPGETDTQYF. V and J are TRBV24-1 and TRBJ2-3; 10 bases line up with TRBD2. The CDR3 runs 20 residues. Germline CDR1 and CDR2: KGHDR and SFDVKD. Trimming took 1 base from V and 3 from J; bases not matched to a gene: 15.

This clonotype was detected only a few times. The CDR3 region has the DNA TGTGCCAGCAGGCAAAGAGGCCGGGGAGTAGGATATGGCTACACCTTC. Translated: CASRQRGRGVGYGYTF. The chain has TRBV3-1 and TRBJ1-2, with D uncertain. The CDR3 contains 16 residues. Germline CDR1 and CDR2: LGHDT and YNNKEL (reference sequence). The V gene lost 6 bases and the J gene lost 5 bases, with 22 bases spanning the gap.

The J gene is TRBJ1-3, the V gene TRBV7-9, with D tentatively TRBD1 (5 bases). CDR3 length equals 18 residues. V gave up 5 bases and J gave up 0 bases, with 20 bases separating them. Germline V gives CDR1 SEHNR, CDR2 FQNEAQ (reference sequence). CDR3: CASSVTLGTASSGNTIYF. The CDR3 region has the DNA TGTGCCAGCAGCGTCACCCTCGGGACTGCGAGCTCTGGAAACACCATATATTTT. The full variable domain, its missing parts supplied by reference TRBV7-9 and TRBJ1-3, is DTGVSQNPRHKITKRGQNVTFRCDPISEHNRLYWYRQTLGQGPEFLTYFQNEAQLEKSRLLSDRFSAERPKGSFSTLEIQRTEQGDSAMYLCASSVTLGTASSGNTIYFGEGSWLTVV.

The chain couples TRBV18 to TRBJ2-2, with no clear D. Germline V gives CDR1 KGHSH, CDR2 LQKENI. V lost 4 bases and J 3 bases, leaving 12 bases between the germline ends. This CDR3 contains 15 residues. The CDR3 DNA is TGTGCCAGCTCACTTCGACGGGTGGACACCGGGGAGCTGTTTTTT. It is translated as CASSLRRVDTGELFF. The variable domain in full, with the rest retrieved from reference TRBV18 and TRBJ2-2, is NAGVMQNPRHLVRRRGQEARLRCSPMKGHSHVYWYRQLPEEGLKFMVYLQKENIIDESGMPKERFSAEFPKEGPSILRIQQVVRGDSAAYFCASSLRRVDTGELFFGEGSRLTVL.

The V call is TRBV2, the J call TRBJ2-2, with 9 nucleotides matching TRBD1. V lost 5 bases and J lost 3; bases outside the gene matches: 4. Germline-derived CDR1 and CDR2 are SNHLY and FYNNEI. The CDR3 runs to 15 residues. The CDR3 DNA follows: TGTGCCAGCAGTTATGGACAGGGGTACACCGGGGAGCTGTTTTTT. Its translation: CASSYGQGYTGELFF.

This clonotype came up many times. The chain employs TRBV6-2 or TRBV6-3 and TRBJ2-5, with 13 positions matching TRBD2. The V segment lost 2 bases and the J segment 4 bases; nucleotides outside the gene matches: 19. The CDR3 is 21 amino acids. Looked up from germline, CDR1 is MNHEY and CDR2 is SVGEGT. DNA of the CDR3: TGTGCCAGCAGTTACCTACCCTATCGGACTAGCGGGAGAGGGAGCGTAGAGACCCAGTACTTC. As protein: CASSYLPYRTSGRGSVETQYF.

This clonotype occurred a few times. This chain uses TRBV14 with TRBJ2-1; D is undetermined. The germline CDR1 and CDR2 sequences are SGHDN and FVKESK. This CDR3 is 17 amino acids long. The ends were cut back, 0 bases at V and 3 bases at J, with 15 bases in the middle. The CDR3 reads CASSQDLSEQFYNEQFF. In DNA, the CDR3 is TGTGCCAGCAGCCAAGATTTGAGCGAGCAGTTCTACAATGAGCAGTTCTTC.

The rearrangement joins TRBV7-3 to TRBJ2-1; 10 nucleotides agree with TRBD2. The trim removed 5 bases at V and 9 bases at J, leaving 7 bases unmatched. The CDR3 is 14 amino acids. Germline V gives CDR1 SGHTA, CDR2 FQGTGA. DNA for the CDR3: TGTGCCAGCAGCCCAGGACTAGCGGATATTGAGCAGTTCTTC. Translated: CASSPGLADIEQFF. Supplemented by reference TRBV7-3 and TRBJ2-1, the full variable domain reads GAGVSQTPSNKVTEKGKYVELRCDPISGHTALYWYRQSLGQGPEFLIYFQGTGAADDSGLPNDRFFAVRPEGSVSTLKIQRTERGDSAVYLCASSPGLADIEQFFGPGTRLTVL.

This sequence joins TRBV28 and TRBJ1-1, with TRBD1 identical over 7 bases. Trimming removed 5 bases from V and 2 bases from J; junction bases left unmatched: 11. The CDR3 consists of 16 residues. Germline lookup yields CDR1 MDHEN and CDR2 SYDVKM. The CDR3 sequence: CASSLQLGGGNTEAFF. In DNA form, the CDR3 reads TGTGCCAGCAGTCTCCAACTAGGGGGCGGAAACACTGAAGCTTTCTTT.

This clonotype was picked up many times. The chain recombines TRBV12-3 or TRBV12-4 with TRBJ2-6; 8 nucleotides agree with TRBD1. V dropped 5 bases and J dropped 0; count of bases not matched to a gene: 6. There are 17 residues in the CDR3. The CDR3 nucleotides read TGTGCCAGCAGTCCCGGACAGGGCGTCTCTGGGGCCAACGTCCTGACTTTC. Residues: CASSPGQGVSGANVLTF.

The V and J genes are TRBV7-8 and TRBJ2-1, with D unresolved. This CDR3 is built from 12 residues. Germline lookup yields CDR1 SGHVS and CDR2 FQNEAQ. The V and J ends lost 2 bases and 6 bases respectively, with 5 bases between them. Here the CDR3 reads CASSLYTNEQFF. CDR3 sequence (DNA): TGTGCCAGCAGCTTATATACCAATGAGCAGTTCTTC.

This clonotype was observed once. This chain connects TRBV12-3 or TRBV12-4 to TRBJ1-5; no clear D. This CDR3 is 14 amino acids long. The ends were cut back, 3 bases at V and 5 bases at J, with 11 bases in the middle. CDR3 residues: CASSLADTYQPQHF. The CDR3 DNA follows: TGTGCCAGCAGTTTGGCGGATACTTATCAGCCCCAGCATTTT.

This clonotype has ten or more counts. The chain joins TRBV21-1 to TRBJ1-5; TRBD1, the table's D call, was not compared with the DNA. TRBV21-1 is classified as a pseudogene. The CDR3 contains 16 residues. The CDR3 DNA reads as TGTGCCAGCAGCAAAATCCGGACAGGGAACAATCAGCCCCAGCATTTT. Translated: CASSKIRTGNNQPQHF.

This clonotype was observed a few times. The chain couples TRBV12-3 or TRBV12-4 to TRBJ2-5, with D tentatively TRBD1 (6 bases). V was clipped by 2 bases and J by 4 bases, with 14 bases between them. CDR3 length: 15 residues. DNA for the CDR3: TGTGCCAGCAGTTTACGCAGGGGAGAGGGAGAGACCCAGTACTTC. This translates into CASSLRRGEGETQYF.